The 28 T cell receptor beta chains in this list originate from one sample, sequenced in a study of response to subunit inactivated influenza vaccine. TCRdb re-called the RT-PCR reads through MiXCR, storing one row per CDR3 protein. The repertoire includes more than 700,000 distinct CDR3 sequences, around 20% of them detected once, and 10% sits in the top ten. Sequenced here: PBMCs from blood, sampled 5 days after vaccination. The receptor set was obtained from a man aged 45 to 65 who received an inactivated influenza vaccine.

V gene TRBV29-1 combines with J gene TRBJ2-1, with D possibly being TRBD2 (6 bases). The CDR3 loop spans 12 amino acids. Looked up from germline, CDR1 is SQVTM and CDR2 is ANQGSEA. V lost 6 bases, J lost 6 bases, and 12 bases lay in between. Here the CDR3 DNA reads TGCAGCGTCTCCGGGAGCGTCAATGAGCAGTTCTTC. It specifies CSVSGSVNEQFF.

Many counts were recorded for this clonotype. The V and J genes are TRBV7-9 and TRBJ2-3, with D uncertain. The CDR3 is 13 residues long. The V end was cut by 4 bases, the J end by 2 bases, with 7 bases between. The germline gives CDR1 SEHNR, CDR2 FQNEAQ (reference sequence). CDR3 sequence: CASSSTYTDTQYF. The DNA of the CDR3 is TGTGCCAGCAGCTCGACCTACACAGATACGCAGTATTTT. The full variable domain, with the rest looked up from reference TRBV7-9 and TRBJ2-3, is DTGVSQNPRHKITKRGQNVTFRCDPISEHNRLYWYRQTLGQGPEFLTYFQNEAQLEKSRLLSDRFSAERPKGSFSTLEIQRTEQGDSAMYLCASSSTYTDTQYFGPGTRLTVL.

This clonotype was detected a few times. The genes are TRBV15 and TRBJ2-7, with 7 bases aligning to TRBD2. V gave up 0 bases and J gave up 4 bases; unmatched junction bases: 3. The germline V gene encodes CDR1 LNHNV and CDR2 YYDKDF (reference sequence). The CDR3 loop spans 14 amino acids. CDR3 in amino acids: CATSREPGGYEQYF. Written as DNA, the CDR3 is TGTGCCACCAGCAGAGAGCCGGGGGGATACGAGCAGTACTTC.

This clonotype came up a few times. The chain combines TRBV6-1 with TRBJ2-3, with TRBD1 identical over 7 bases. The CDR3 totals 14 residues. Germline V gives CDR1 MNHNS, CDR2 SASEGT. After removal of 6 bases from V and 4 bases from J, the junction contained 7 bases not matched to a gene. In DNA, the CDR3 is TGTGCCAGCAGGGGAAGACAGGGCTCAGATACGCAGTATTTT. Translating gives CASRGRQGSDTQYF.

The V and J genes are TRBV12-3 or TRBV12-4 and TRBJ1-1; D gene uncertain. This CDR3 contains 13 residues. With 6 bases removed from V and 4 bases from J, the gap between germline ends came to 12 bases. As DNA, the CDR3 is TGTGCCAGCAGCACCGACACGAGCACTGAAGCTTTCTTT. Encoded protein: CASSTDTSTEAFF.

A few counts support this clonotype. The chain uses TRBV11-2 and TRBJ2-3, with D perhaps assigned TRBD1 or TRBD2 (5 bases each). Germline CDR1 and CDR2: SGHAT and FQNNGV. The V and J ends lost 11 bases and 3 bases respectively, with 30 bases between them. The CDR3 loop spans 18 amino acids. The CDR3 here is CAVRGALWDRSATDTQYF. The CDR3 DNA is TGTGCCGTGAGAGGTGCCCTATGGGACCGCAGTGCAACAGATACGCAGTATTTT.

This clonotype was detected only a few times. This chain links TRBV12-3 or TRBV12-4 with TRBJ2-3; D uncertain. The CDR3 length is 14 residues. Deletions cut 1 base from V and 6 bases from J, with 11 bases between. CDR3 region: CASSLEPPRDTQYF. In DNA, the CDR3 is TGTGCCAGCAGTTTAGAACCCCCCCGTGATACGCAGTATTTT.

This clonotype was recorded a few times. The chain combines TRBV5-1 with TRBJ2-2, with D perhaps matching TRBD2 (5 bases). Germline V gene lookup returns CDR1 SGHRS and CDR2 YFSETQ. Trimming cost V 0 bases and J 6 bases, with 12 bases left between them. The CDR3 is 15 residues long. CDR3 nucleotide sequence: TGCGCCAGCAGCTTGGTACCGGGATCGGCCGGGGAGCTGTTTTTT. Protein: CASSLVPGSAGELFF. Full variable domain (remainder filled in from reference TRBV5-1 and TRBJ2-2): KAGVTQTPRYLIKTRGQQVTLSCSPISGHRSVSWYQQTPGQGLQFLFEYFSETQRNKGNFPGRFSGRQFSNSRSEMNVSTLELGDSALYLCASSLVPGSAGELFFGEGSRLTVL.

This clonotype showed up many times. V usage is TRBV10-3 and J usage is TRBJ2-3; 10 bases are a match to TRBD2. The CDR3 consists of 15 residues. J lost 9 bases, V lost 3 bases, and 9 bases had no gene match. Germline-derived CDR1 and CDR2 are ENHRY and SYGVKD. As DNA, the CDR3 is TGTGCCATCAGTGATTCGAAGCGGGGGGGCTTAACGCAGTATTTT. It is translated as CAISDSKRGGLTQYF.

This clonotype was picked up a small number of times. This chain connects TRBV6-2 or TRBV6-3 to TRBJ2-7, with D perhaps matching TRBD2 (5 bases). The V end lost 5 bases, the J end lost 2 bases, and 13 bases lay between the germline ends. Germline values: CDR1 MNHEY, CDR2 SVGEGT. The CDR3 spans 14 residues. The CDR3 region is CASSRRSGAYEQYF. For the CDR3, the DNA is TGTGCCAGCAGTCGGCGCTCCGGGGCCTACGAGCAGTACTTC.

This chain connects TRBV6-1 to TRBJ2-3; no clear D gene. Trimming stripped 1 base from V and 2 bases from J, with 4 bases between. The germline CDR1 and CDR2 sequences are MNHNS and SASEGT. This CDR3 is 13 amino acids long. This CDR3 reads CASSEGVTDTQYF. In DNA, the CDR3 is TGTGCCAGCAGTGAAGGCGTCACAGATACGCAGTATTTT.

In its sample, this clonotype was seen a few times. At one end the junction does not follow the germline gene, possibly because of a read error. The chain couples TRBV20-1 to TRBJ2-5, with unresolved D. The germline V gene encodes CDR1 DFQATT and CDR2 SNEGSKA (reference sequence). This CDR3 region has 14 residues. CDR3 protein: CSARERMYQENQYF. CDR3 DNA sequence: TGCAGTGCTAGAGAACGGATGTACCAAGAGAACCAGTACTTC.

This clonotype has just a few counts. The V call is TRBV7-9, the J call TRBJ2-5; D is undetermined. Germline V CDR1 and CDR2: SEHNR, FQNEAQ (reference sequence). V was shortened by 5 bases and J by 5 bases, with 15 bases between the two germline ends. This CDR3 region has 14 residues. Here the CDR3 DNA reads TGTGCCAGCAGCATTGGACGTCAGAGCGAGACCCAGTACTTC. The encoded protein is CASSIGRQSETQYF.

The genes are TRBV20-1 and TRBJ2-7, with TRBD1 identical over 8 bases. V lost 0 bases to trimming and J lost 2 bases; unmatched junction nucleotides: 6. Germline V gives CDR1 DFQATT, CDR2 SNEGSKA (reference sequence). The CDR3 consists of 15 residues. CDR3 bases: TGCAGTGCTAGAGATGCCAGGGGGCAACCCTACGAGCAGTACTTC. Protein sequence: CSARDARGQPYEQYF.

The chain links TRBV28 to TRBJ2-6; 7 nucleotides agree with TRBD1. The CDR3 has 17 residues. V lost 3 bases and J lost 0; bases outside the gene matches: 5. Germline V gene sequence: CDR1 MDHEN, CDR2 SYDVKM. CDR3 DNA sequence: TGTGCCAGCAGTTTCCGGACAGGCTTCTCTGGGGCCAACGTCCTGACTTTC. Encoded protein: CASSFRTGFSGANVLTF.

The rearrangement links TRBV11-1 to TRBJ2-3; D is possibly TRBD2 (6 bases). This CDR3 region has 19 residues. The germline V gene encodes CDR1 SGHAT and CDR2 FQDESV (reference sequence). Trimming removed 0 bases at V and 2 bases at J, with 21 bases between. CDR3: CASSLARRGILLNTDTQYF. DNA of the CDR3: TGTGCCAGCAGCTTAGCTCGGCGGGGAATCCTCCTCAACACAGATACGCAGTATTTT.

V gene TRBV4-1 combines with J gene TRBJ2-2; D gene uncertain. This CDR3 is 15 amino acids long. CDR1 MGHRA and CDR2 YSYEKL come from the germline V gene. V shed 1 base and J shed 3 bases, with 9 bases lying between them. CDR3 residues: CASSQAWDYTGELFF. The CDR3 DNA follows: TGCGCCAGCAGCCAAGCATGGGATTACACCGGGGAGCTGTTTTTT.

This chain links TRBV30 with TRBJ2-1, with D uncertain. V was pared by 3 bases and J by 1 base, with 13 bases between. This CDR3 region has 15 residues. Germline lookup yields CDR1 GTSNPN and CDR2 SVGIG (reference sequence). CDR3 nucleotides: TGTGCCTGGAGCCATGCGGTGTTTTCCTACAATGAGCAGTTCTTC. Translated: CAWSHAVFSYNEQFF.

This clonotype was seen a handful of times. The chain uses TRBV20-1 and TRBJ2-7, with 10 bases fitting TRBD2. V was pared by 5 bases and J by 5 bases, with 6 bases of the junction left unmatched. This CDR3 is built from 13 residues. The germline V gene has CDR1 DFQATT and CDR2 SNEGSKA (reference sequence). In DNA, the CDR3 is TGCAGTGCTGGTACTAGCGGGGTTAACGAGCAGTACTTC. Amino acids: CSAGTSGVNEQYF.

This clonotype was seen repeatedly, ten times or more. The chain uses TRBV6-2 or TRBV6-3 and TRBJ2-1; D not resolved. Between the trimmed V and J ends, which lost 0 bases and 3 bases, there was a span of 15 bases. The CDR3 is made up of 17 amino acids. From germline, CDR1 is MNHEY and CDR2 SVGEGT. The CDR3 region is CASSYSIRDLRYNEQFF. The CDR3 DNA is TGTGCCAGCAGTTACTCGATCCGAGACCTTCGCTACAATGAGCAGTTCTTC.

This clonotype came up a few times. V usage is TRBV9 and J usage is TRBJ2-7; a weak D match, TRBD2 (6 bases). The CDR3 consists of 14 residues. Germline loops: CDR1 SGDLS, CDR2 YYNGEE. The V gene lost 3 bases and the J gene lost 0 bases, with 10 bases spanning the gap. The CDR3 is CASSAGGTSYEQYF. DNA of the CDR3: TGTGCCAGCAGCGCCGGGGGTACCTCCTACGAGCAGTACTTC.

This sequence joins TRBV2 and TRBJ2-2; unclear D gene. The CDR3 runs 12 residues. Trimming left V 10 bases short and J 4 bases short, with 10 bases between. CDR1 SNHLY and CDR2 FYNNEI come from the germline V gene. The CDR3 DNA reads TGTGCCACCTTGGGCAGCACCGGGGAGCTGTTTTTT. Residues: CATLGSTGELFF.

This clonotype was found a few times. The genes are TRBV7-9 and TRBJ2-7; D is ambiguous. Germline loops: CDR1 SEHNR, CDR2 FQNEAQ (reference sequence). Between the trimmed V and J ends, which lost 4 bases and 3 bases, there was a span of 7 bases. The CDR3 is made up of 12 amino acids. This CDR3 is CASSSEIYEQYF. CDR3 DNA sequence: TGTGCCAGCAGCTCGGAAATCTACGAGCAGTACTTC.

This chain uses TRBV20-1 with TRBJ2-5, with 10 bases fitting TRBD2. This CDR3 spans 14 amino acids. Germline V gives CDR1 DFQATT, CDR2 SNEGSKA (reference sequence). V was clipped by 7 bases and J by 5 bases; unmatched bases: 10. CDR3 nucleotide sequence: TGCAGTGTGAGGCTAGCGGGAGCACATGAGACCCAGTACTTC. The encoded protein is CSVRLAGAHETQYF.

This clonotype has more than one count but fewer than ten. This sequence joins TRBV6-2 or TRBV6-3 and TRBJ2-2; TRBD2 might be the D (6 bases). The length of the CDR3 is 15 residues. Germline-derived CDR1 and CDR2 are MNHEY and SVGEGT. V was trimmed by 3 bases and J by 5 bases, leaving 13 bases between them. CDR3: CASSYDGSGTGELFF. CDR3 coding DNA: TGTGCCAGCAGTTATGACGGGAGTGGTACCGGGGAGCTGTTTTTT.

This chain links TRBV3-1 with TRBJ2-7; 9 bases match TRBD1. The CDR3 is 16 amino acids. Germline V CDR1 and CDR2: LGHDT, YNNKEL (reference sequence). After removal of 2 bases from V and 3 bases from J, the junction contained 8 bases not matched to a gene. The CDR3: CASSQTPGQGIYEQYF. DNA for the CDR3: TGTGCCAGCAGCCAAACTCCGGGACAGGGTATCTACGAGCAGTACTTC.

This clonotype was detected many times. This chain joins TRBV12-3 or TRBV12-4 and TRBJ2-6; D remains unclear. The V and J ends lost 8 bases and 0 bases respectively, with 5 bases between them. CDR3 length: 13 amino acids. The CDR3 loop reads CASGYSGANVLTF. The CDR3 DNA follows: TGTGCCAGCGGGTACTCTGGGGCCAACGTCCTGACTTTC.

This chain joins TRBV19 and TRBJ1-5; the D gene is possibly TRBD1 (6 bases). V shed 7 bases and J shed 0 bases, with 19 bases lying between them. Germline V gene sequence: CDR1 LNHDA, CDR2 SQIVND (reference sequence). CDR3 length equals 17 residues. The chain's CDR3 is CASNGKGQLYSNQPQHF. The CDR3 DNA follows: TGTGCCAGTAATGGGAAAGGACAGCTATATAGCAATCAGCCCCAGCATTTT. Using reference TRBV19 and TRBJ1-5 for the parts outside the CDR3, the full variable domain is DGGITQSPKYLFRKEGQNVTLSCEQNLNHDAMYWYRQDPGQGLRLIYYSQIVNDFQKGDIAEGYSVSREKKESFPLTVTSAQKNPTAFYLCASNGKGQLYSNQPQHFGDGTRLSIL.